This TCR beta chain was recovered during a study of CD8 T cells in Susac syndrome (dated by TCRdb to the late 2010s). For the study in its entirety: Repertoire sequencing was used to test whether CD8+ T cell activation and differentiation in Susac syndrome was antigen driven.

The CDR3, cysteine through phenylalanine, is 14 amino acids long. The DNA shown is the 42-base CDR3, in frame from base 1. CDR1 and CDR2 (SGHVS, FQNEAQ) derive from the germline V gene. V ends up 11 bases short and J 11 bases short, with an unmatched junction base count of 16. RNA was extracted using the RNeasy kit, and roughly 0.5 to 1 microgram was reverse transcribed with random hexamers. The immunoSEQ multiplex PCR assay, covering 54 Vbeta and 13 Jbeta segments, was used to amplify TCR beta CDR3 regions. To correct PCR amplification bias, a synthetic template baseline was used for both primer optimization and computational correction. As for the authors' bioinformatics: Only productive sequences were kept, with reads annotated to V, D and J genes according to IMGT and analyzed in immunoSEQ Analyzer. Clonality was calculated as one minus the Shannon entropy normalized by log2 of the number of productive unique sequences. Public and private clones were assessed among the 100 most prevalent clones of each patient and control. Susac-specific clones were defined as absent from healthy and MS cohorts, over a thousand published viral clones and other ImmuneACCESS disease sequences. TCRdb reran the public reads through fastp at Q25 and MiXCR, keeping productive beta chains. Rows are unified per CDR3 protein, each entry keeping the most common DNA and genes. TCRdb's processing, not the authors' own work, is the source of the V and J calls. The sample table shows under 250,000 distinct CDR3 sequences, and roughly 93% are seen once. The leading ten clones occupy 0.06% to 0.08% of the sample.

With respect to this clonotype: The antigen this receptor binds is unknown. No per-base quality is available; no much larger clone lies one base away.

High-throughput TCR beta sequencing profiled peripheral blood CD8+ and CD4+ T cells from healthy donors, Susac syndrome patients and multiple sclerosis patients. Multiple sclerosis controls were treatment-naive patients with stable or active relapsing-remitting disease fulfilling revised McDonald criteria. CD8+ TEMRA cells were enriched by FACS, while bulk CD8+ and CD4+ T cells were purified by magnetic negative isolation. Blood was drawn into EDTA tubes, processed within 24 hours, and PBMCs were isolated by density gradient centrifugation. PBMCs destined for TCR sequencing were cryopreserved in liquid nitrogen and later thawed in a 37 °C water bath. The sorted or isolated CD4+, CD8+ and CD8+ TEMRA cells reached a purity of at least 90%. General findings and caveats noted by the study authors: The TCR sequencing and HLA analysis was acknowledged to have included a relatively small number of individuals.

The rearranged segments are TRBV7-8 and TRBJ1-4, with 8 bases matching TRBD1. Source material: CD4+ T cells from PBMCs. The TCR was taken from a human donor with multiple sclerosis. The CDR3 region: CARTRLRTGIKLFF. The nucleotides are TGTGCCCGCACCCGGCTGAGGACAGGGATTAAACTGTTTTTT.